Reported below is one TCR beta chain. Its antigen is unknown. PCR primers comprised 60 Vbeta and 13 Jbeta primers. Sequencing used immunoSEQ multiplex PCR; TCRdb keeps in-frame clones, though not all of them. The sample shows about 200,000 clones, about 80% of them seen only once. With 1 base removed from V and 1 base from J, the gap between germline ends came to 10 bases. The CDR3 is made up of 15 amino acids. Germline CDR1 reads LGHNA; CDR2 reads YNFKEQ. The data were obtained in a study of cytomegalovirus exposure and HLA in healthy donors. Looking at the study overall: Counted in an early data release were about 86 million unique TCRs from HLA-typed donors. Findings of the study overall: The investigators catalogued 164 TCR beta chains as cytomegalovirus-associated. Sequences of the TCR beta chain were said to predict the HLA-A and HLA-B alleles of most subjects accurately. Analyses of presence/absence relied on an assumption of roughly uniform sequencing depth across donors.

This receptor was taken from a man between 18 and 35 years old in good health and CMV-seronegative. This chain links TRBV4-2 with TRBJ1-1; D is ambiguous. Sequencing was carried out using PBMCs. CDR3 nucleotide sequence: TGTGCCAGCAGCCAAGGAATGGAGGGGAACACTGAAGCTTTCTTT. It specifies CASSQGMEGNTEAFF.